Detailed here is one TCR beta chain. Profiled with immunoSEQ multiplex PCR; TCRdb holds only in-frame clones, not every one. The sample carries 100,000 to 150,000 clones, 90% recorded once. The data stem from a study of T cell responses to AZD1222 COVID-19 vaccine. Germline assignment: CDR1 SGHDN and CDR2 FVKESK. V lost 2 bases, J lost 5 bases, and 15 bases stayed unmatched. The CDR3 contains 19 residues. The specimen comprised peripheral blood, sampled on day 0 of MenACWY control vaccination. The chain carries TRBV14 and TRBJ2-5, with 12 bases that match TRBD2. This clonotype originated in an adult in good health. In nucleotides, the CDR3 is TGTGCCAGCAGCCAACTAGCCTTTCTAGCGGGAGGGCCGGATGAGACCCAGTACTTC. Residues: CASSQLAFLAGGPDETQYF. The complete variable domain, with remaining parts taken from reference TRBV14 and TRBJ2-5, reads EAGVTQFPSHSVIEKGQTVTLRCDPISGHDNLYWYRRVMGKEIKFLLHFVKESKQDESGMPNNRFLAERTGGTYSTLKVQPAELEDSGVYFCASSQLAFLAGGPDETQYFGPGTRLLVL.